This is a list of T cell receptor beta chains from one sample in a study of T cells after yellow fever vaccination. One entry per CDR3 protein, called by TCRdb with MiXCR from the 5' RACE reads. The repertoire holds some 600,000 distinct CDR3 sequences, approximately 13% seen once, with more than 12% in the top ten. This specimen was PBMCs, taken on the day of the yellow fever booster vaccination. The receptors shown here come from a man aged 25 to 40 who received the YFV17D yellow fever vaccine. Both conserved end residues are part of each CDR3. Fields, in order: V gene, D gene, clone size, J gene, CDR3 protein, CDR3 DNA. The D gene is left open where the match is weak. Clone sizes are given selectively: once, few, many, or a class where the clone is expanded.

>TRBV4-2|TRBD1|few|TRBJ2-7
CASSYGQGGEQYF
TGTGCCAGCAGTTACGGACAGGGGGGCGAGCAGTACTTC
>TRBV12-3/TRBV12-4|TRBD2|-|TRBJ2-7
CASSLGRGAVYEQYF
TGTGCCAGCAGTTTAGGGCGGGGGGCTGTGTACGAGCAGTACTTC
>TRBV12-5|TRBD2|few|TRBJ2-3
CASRLAELTDTQYF
TGTGCTAGTAGACTAGCGGAACTCACAGATACGCAGTATTTT
>TRBV28|-|few|TRBJ1-6
CASSFPVDSYNSPLHF
TGTGCCAGCAGTTTTCCTGTCGACTCCTATAATTCACCCCTCCACTTT
>TRBV20-1|TRBD2|-|TRBJ2-7
CSAPPSGRAYEQYF
TGCAGTGCACCTCCTAGCGGGAGGGCCTACGAGCAGTACTTC
>TRBV9|TRBD2|-|TRBJ2-1
CASSPRTSAYNEQFF
TGTGCCAGCAGCCCTCGGACTAGCGCCTACAATGAGCAGTTCTTC
>TRBV27|-|few|TRBJ1-1
CASIGYTEAFF
TGTGCCAGCATAGGGTACACTGAAGCTTTCTTT
>TRBV7-3|-|few|TRBJ2-1
CASSDQVVNEQFF
TGTGCCAGCAGCGATCAGGTAGTAAATGAGCAGTTCTTC
>TRBV7-4|TRBD2|once|TRBJ2-7
CASNVTRMTSGTNYEQYF
TGTGCCAGCAACGTGACACGAATGACTAGCGGGACTAACTACGAGCAGTACTTC
>TRBV29-1|-|-|TRBJ2-3
CSNPRGTDTQYF
TGCAGCAACCCGAGAGGCACAGATACGCAGTATTTT
>TRBV5-6|-|-|TRBJ1-5
CASSPGPGANQPQHF
TGTGCCAGCAGCCCGGGCCCAGGGGCTAATCAGCCCCAGCATTTT
>TRBV7-8|-|-|TRBJ2-5
CASSLVGGGGATRETRYF
TGTGCCAGCAGCTTAGTTGGGGGTGGGGGGGCCACAAGGGAGACCCGGTACTTC
>TRBV7-6|-|-|TRBJ2-7
CASTRGSPYEQYF
TGTGCCAGTACCAGGGGATCCCCCTACGAGCAGTACTTC
>TRBV12-3/TRBV12-4|TRBD1|few|TRBJ2-2
CASRRGQSLAGELFF
TGTGCCAGCAGACGGGGACAGAGCTTGGCCGGGGAGCTGTTTTTT
>TRBV28|-|-|TRBJ1-1
CASSQRRGNTEAFF
TGTGCCAGCAGCCAGAGAAGGGGAAACACTGAAGCTTTCTTT
>TRBV7-2|TRBD1|-|TRBJ2-5
CASSSGTGDGTQYF
TGTGCCAGCAGCTCCGGGACAGGGGATGGGACCCAGTACTTC
>TRBV28|TRBD1|many|TRBJ1-4
CASSSPGQTEKLFF
TGTGCCAGCAGTTCGCCGGGACAGACTGAAAAACTGTTTTTT
>TRBV2|-|-|TRBJ2-7
CASSDLSESYEQYF
TGTGCCAGCAGTGATCTTAGCGAATCCTACGAGCAGTACTTC
>TRBV20-1|TRBD2|few|TRBJ2-1
CSAKRTSGNNEQFF
TGCAGTGCTAAAAGGACTAGCGGGAACAATGAGCAGTTCTTC
>TRBV5-1|-|few|TRBJ2-1
CASRSTGPTYNEQFF
TGCGCCAGCAGGAGTACGGGACCCACCTACAATGAGCAGTTCTTC
>TRBV6-2/TRBV6-3|-|-|TRBJ2-1
CASSRTARREQFF
TGTGCCAGCAGCCGTACGGCCCGTCGTGAGCAGTTCTTC
>TRBV11-2|-|few|TRBJ2-5
CASSLGPGGFQETQYF
TGTGCCAGCAGCTTAGGCCCTGGAGGGTTTCAAGAGACCCAGTACTTC
>TRBV30|-|few|TRBJ1-2
CAWSPWGDGYTF
TGTGCCTGGAGTCCCTGGGGTGATGGCTACACCTTC
>TRBV7-9|-|few|TRBJ2-5
CASRSSQETQYF
TGTGCCAGCCGTTCCTCTCAAGAGACCCAGTACTTC
>TRBV10-2|-|few|TRBJ2-2
CASSDRVNTGELFF
TGCGCCAGCAGTGACAGGGTGAACACCGGGGAGCTGTTTTTT
>TRBV27|TRBD1|few|TRBJ2-5
CASSELLGQGRETQYF
TGTGCCAGCAGTGAACTACTGGGACAGGGGAGAGAGACCCAGTACTTC
>TRBV7-9|TRBD2|once|TRBJ2-1
CASSSTGLAGVEQFF
TGTGCCAGCAGCTCCACGGGACTAGCGGGAGTTGAGCAGTTCTTC
>TRBV5-1|-|-|TRBJ2-7
CASSLSSEYEQYF
TGCGCCAGCAGCTTGAGCTCTGAGTACGAGCAGTACTTC
>TRBV7-8|-|-|TRBJ2-2
CASSWGGMGAGELFF
TGTGCCAGCAGCTGGGGCGGGATGGGAGCCGGGGAGCTGTTTTTT
>TRBV7-2|TRBD2|few|TRBJ2-7
CASSGTSGVVSYEQYF
TGTGCCAGCAGCGGGACTAGCGGGGTGGTTTCCTACGAGCAGTACTTC
>TRBV29-1|-|-|TRBJ2-3
CSAWGSDKAETDTQYF
TGCAGCGCATGGGGGTCGGACAAAGCGGAGACAGATACGCAGTATTTT
>TRBV5-1|TRBD2|-|TRBJ2-1
CASSFVSGIEQFF
TGCGCCAGCAGCTTTGTCAGCGGGATTGAGCAGTTCTTC
>TRBV4-3|TRBD2|few|TRBJ2-1
CASSPQVLAGGKEQFF
TGCGCCAGCAGCCCTCAAGTTCTAGCGGGAGGTAAGGAGCAGTTCTTC
>TRBV27|-|-|TRBJ2-7
CASRPPLGEQYF
TGTGCCAGCAGGCCACCGTTGGGGGAGCAGTACTTC
>TRBV28|-|few|TRBJ2-5
CASSPRGGGPAPETQYF
TGTGCCAGCAGTCCGAGGGGGGGCGGCCCGGCTCCAGAGACCCAGTACTTC
>TRBV27|TRBD2|-|TRBJ2-3
CVPGGPYF
TGTGTCCCGGGGGGTCCGTATTTT
>TRBV6-2/TRBV6-3|-|-|TRBJ1-1
CASSPVWRAYGGTEAFF
TGTGCCAGCAGTCCCGTTTGGAGGGCCTACGGAGGCACTGAAGCTTTCTTT
>TRBV13|-|few|TRBJ2-7
CASSRDLSYEQYF
TGTGCCAGCAGCCGGGACCTCTCCTACGAGCAGTACTTC
>TRBV20-1|-|-|TRBJ2-7
CSARGVIRQAISVDSYEQYF
TGCAGTGCTAGAGGCGTAATCCGACAGGCAATATCGGTTGACTCCTACGAGCAGTACTTC
>TRBV7-2|-|few|TRBJ1-2
CASSLLDSLFGYTF
TGTGCCAGCAGCTTACTGGACAGTCTGTTTGGCTACACCTTC
>TRBV21-1|-|-|TRBJ2-3
CAPRAWYLDTQYF
TGTGCCCCTCGGGCCTGGTATTTAGATACGCAGTATTTT
>TRBV11-2|TRBD2|few|TRBJ2-1
CASSGGLAGGSEQFF
TGTGCCAGCAGCGGGGGACTAGCGGGAGGAAGTGAGCAGTTCTTC
>TRBV6-2/TRBV6-3|-|few|TRBJ1-5
CASRTGTSSFQPQHF
TGTGCCAGCAGAACAGGGACTTCGAGCTTTCAGCCCCAGCATTTT